This T cell receptor (beta chain) was recovered during a study of blood T cell repertoires in COVID-19. Study-wide background: Acute and convalescent COVID-19 specimens originated in the United States, Italy and Spain. From T cells, B-cell-depleted T cells, or PBMCs came the material, which was cDNA or gDNA.

The CDR3 covers 15 residues. Germline lookup yields CDR1 MGHRA and CDR2 YSYEKL. With 4 bases clipped from V and 5 bases from J, the junction kept 5 bases outside the gene matches. Original processing methods: Amplified reference gene primers provided the basis for estimating nucleated cell counts. TCRdb keeps only in-frame clones here, not all; method: immunoSEQ multiplex PCR. The D gene and trimming were derived from the DNA, and the V and J assignments and clone size from that table. The sample holds roughly 70,000 clones, around 90% seen once. The rearrangement links TRBV4-1 to TRBJ1-2; 12 nucleotides agree with TRBD1. This TCR came from a woman older than 75 with acute or convalescent COVID-19. The sample consisted of peripheral blood. Here the CDR3 DNA reads TGCGCCAGCAGCCCGGGACAGGGGGCGCGTTATGGCTACACCTTC. This codes for CASSPGQGARYGYTF.